This T cell receptor beta chain was observed in a study of cytomegalovirus exposure and HLA in healthy donors. On the study more broadly: As an earlier analysis found, some 180 million T cells yielded about 120 million unique TCR beta sequences.

Germline CDR1 is PRHDT and CDR2 is FYEKMQ (reference sequence). V dropped 0 bases and J dropped 1; count of bases not matched to a gene: 3. This CDR3 contains 16 residues. This PCR relied on a set of 60 Vbeta primers and 13 Jbeta primers. Only in-frame clones appear in the TCRdb table, and some are missing; sequencing was by immunoSEQ multiplex PCR. This table holds around 150,000 clones, approximately 79% found once. This clonotype originated in a man between 35 and 55 years old in good health and CMV-seropositive. Specimen: PBMCs. The chain couples TRBV13 to TRBJ2-1; 7 bases match TRBD2. The CDR3 DNA follows: TGTGCCAGCAGCTTAGGAGGGCGGGGGTCCTACAATGAGCAGTTCTTC. Protein: CASSLGGRGSYNEQFF.